The present TCR beta chain was sequenced within a study of cytotoxic CD8 clonotypes in ibrutinib-treated CLL (dated by TCRdb to about 2021). For the wider study: The cohort included roughly 15 treatment-naive and some twelve relapsed/refractory patients; about 18 were IGHV unmutated. Samples at response were collected after a median of 12 months of treatment, with a range of roughly 6 to 36 months. Cryopreserved peripheral blood mononuclear cells were collected before treatment, at response, and at either disease progression or sustained remission. Of the 90 or so participants in the trial, about two dozen had longitudinal samples available. Responses were partial in 24 patients and complete in 2; after median roughly 69 months follow-up, about 14 stayed in remission and 12 progressed. On average, each sample yielded roughly 260,000 productive templates and tens of thousands of productive rearrangements.

About this clone: Its binding antigen is unknown. Per-nucleotide qualities are absent, and no much larger clonotype sits a single base away.

The CDR3 numbers 12 residues from cysteine through phenylalanine. Just CDR3 DNA is preserved here, 36 bases in frame from base 1. Trimming at the junction amounts to 0 bases on V and 10 bases on J, and the germline ends lie 11 bases apart. The germline V gene encodes CDR1 SGHRS and CDR2 YFSETQ. For TCR beta library preparation, 1.5 to 2 micrograms of genomic DNA were extracted from the cryopreserved PBMCs. Longitudinal blood samples from CLL patients receiving ibrutinib monotherapy were subjected to high-throughput TCR beta sequencing. The patients took part in an open-label, single-center phase 2 trial of ibrutinib monotherapy. Here is what the overall study found, with its caveats: Baseline clonality exceeded that of age-matched healthy donors and correlated strongly with circulating CD8+ T-cell counts. Public clonotypes were rare and either contracted or stayed stable during treatment, and the rise in clonality at ibrutinib response reflected the expansion of private clonotypes. Sustained-remission and progressing patients did not have matched sampling times, and lymph node repertoires were not examined. Clonality increased at ibrutinib response, stayed stable in sustained remission, and fell back toward baseline at progression.

On a MiSeq, deep resolution sequencing aimed for a depth between 1 in 1 million and 1 in 200,000 T cells, with each clonotype covered around 9.2x on average. The immunoSEQ hsTCRB Kit was used to generate TCR beta libraries. As for the original processing: The data were analyzed with ImmunoSEQ Analyzer and ImmunoSEQ Data Assistant, and V, D and J gene assignments followed IMGT definitions. Clonality, with values ranging from 0 to 1, was calculated as one minus the normalized Shannon entropy of productive rearrangement frequencies. Public clonotype analysis was restricted to overrepresented clonotypes comprising at least 0.05% of each patient's repertoire. Around 13 age-matched healthy donor repertoires from immuneACCESS were used as controls for clonality. Here the immuneACCESS table is served through TCRdb, limited to in-frame sequences with V and J called. Missing clones are a known gap in these copies; in checked studies unresolved V genes cover under half, and the rest lacks a known reason. V and J calls and clone size are copied from that table; D and trimming were computed from the DNA. For this sample the table gives tens of thousands of clones, of which roughly 86% were detected only once. Under 7% of the sample is taken by the ten largest.

Sequences were derived from PBMCs, sampled before ibrutinib treatment. The chain joins TRBV5-1 to TRBJ2-7; possibly the D gene is TRBD1, per 5 matching bases. The sequence was obtained from a human donor with chronic lymphocytic leukemia. The DNA is TGCGCCAGCAGCTTGGGGGGCGATCAACAGTACTTC. It codes for CASSLGGDQQYF.